This T cell receptor (beta chain) stems from a study of CD8 T cells in Susac syndrome. Reverse transcription of roughly 0.45 to 1 ug RNA used random hexamers. Using its own MiXCR run on the immunoSEQ multiplex PCR reads, TCRdb lists one record per CDR3 protein. The data show approximately 200,000 distinct CDR3 sequences, with more than 85% seen just once and 0.082% held by the top ten. The sequenced sample was CD4+ T cells from PBMCs. The TCR originated in a human donor with multiple sclerosis.

The CDR3 DNA is TGTGCCAGCAGCTTTACCGGTGTCGGGGAGCTGTTTTTT. Its translation: CASSFTGVGELFF. The chain employs TRBV5-4 and TRBJ2-2, with D unresolved. The V end lost 2 bases, the J end lost 7 bases, and 9 bases lay between the germline ends. This CDR3 contains 13 residues. Germline V CDR1 and CDR2: SGHNT, YYREEE (reference sequence). Full variable domain (rest looked up from reference TRBV5-4 and TRBJ2-2): ETGVTQSPTHLIKTRGQQVTLRCSSQSGHNTVSWYQQALGQGPQFIFQYYREEENGRGNFPPRFSGLQFPNYSSELNVNALELDDSALYLCASSFTGVGELFFGEGSRLTVL.